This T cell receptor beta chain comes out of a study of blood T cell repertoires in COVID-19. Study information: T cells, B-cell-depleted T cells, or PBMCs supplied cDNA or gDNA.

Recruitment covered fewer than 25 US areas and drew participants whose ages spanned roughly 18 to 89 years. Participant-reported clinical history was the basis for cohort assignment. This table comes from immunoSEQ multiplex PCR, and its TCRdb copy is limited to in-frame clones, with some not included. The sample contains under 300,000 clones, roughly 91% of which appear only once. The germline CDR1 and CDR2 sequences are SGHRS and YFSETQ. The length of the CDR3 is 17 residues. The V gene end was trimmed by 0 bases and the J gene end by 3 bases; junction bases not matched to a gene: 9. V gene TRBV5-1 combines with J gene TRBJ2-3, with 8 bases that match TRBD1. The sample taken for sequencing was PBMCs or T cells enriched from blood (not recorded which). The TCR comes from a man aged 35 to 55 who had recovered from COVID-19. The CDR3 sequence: CASSLDRTGTGTDTQYF. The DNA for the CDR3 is TGCGCCAGCAGCTTGGACCGGACAGGGACGGGGACAGATACGCAGTATTTT. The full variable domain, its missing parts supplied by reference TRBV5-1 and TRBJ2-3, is KAGVTQTPRYLIKTRGQQVTLSCSPISGHRSVSWYQQTPGQGLQFLFEYFSETQRNKGNFPGRFSGRQFSNSRSEMNVSTLELGDSALYLCASSLDRTGTGTDTQYFGPGTRLTVL.